This T cell receptor (beta chain) was identified in a study of CXCR3-negative and CXCR3-positive naive CD8 T cells. Study-wide findings and caveats: Within a donor, both naive subsets shared TRBV-TRBJ usage, unlike memory cells. Naive subsets had comparable surface CD5, so TRB CDR3 properties gauged TCR strength. Compared with CXCR3-negative naive cells, CXCR3-positive naive cells showed more hydrophobic TRB CDR3s.

Naive CD8+ T cells showed CD45RO-CCR7+CD27+CD95-. The CDR3 runs to 19 residues. Germline CDR1 and CDR2: LGHNA and YSLEER. UMI-labeled 5' RACE yielded the TRB cDNA libraries. TCRdb reprocessed the 5' RACE reads and keeps a single row for each CDR3 protein, giving no DNA. This sample contains about 94,000 distinct CDR3 sequences. Points on this clonotype: Its antigen remains unknown.

This sequence originates from a human donor in good health. Some clones in this sample may be carry-over from other donors' samples. The V call is TRBV4-3, the J call TRBJ2-3; TCRdb reports TRBD2, a call that lacks DNA to check it against. The sequenced material came from naive CXCR3+ CD8+ T cells from blood. Described subset: CD45RO-CCR7+CD27+CD95- naive CD8+ T cells expressing CXCR3 (TNR3+). The CDR3 region is CASSQQGLAGGERTDTQYF.